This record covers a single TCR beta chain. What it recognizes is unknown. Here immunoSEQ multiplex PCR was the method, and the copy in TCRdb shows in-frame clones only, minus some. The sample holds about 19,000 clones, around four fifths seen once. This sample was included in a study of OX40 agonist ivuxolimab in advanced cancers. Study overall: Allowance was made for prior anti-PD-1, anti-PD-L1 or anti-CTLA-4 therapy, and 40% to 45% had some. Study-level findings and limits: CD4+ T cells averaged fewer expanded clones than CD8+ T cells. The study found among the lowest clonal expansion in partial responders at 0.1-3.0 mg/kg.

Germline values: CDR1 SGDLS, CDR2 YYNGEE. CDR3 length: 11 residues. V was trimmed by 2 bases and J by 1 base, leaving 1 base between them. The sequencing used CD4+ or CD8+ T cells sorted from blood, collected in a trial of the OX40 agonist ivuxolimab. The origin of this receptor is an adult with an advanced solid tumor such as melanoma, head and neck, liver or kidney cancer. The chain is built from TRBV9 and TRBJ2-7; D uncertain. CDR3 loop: CASSVSYEQYF. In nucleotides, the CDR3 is TGTGCCAGCAGCGTTTCCTACGAGCAGTACTTC.